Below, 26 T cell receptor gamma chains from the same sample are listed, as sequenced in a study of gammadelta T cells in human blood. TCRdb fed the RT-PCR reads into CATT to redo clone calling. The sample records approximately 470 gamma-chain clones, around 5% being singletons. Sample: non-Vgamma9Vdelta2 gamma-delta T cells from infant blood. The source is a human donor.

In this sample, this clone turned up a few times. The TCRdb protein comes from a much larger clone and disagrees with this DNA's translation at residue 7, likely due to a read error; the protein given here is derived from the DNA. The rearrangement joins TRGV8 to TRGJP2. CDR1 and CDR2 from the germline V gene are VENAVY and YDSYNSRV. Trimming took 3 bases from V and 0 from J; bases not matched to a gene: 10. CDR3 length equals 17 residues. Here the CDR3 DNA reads TGTGCCACCTGGGATCGCGAACAGGATAGTAGTGATTGGATCAAGACGTTT. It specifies CATWDREQDSSDWIKTF.

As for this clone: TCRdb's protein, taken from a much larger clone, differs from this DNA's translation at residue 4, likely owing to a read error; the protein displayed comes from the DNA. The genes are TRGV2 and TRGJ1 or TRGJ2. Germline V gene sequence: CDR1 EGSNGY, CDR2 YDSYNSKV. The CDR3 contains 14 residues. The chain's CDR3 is CATRDGQGCYKKLF. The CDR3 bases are TGTGCCACCCGGGACGGTCAGGGGTGTTATAAGAAACTCTTT.

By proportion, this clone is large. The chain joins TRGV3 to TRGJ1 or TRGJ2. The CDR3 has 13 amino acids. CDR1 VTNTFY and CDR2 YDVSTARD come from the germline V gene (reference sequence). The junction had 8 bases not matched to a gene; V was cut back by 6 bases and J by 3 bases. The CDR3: CATWPRIYYKKLF. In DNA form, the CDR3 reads TGTGCCACCTGGCCCCGGATTTATTATAAGAAACTCTTT.

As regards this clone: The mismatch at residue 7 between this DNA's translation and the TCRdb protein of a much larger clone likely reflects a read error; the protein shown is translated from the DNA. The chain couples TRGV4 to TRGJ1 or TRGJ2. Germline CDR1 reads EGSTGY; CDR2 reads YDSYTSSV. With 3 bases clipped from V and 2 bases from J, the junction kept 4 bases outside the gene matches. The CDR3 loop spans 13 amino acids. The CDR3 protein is CATWDTHYYKKLF. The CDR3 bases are TGTGCCACCTGGGATACGCATTATTATAAGAAACTCTTT.

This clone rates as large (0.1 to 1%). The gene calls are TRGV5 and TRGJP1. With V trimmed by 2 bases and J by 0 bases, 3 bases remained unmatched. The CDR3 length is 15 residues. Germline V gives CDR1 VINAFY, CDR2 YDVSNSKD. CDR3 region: CATWDKYTTGWFKIF. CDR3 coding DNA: TGTGCCACCTGGGACAAATATACCACTGGTTGGTTCAAGATATTT.

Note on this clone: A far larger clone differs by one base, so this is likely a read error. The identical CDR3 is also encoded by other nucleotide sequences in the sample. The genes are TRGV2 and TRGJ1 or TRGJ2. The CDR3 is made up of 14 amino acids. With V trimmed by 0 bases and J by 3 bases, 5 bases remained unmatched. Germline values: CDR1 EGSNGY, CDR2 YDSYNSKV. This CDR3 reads CATWDGASYYKKLF. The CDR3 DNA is TGTGCCACCTGGGACGGGGCTAGTTATTATAAGAAACTCTTT.

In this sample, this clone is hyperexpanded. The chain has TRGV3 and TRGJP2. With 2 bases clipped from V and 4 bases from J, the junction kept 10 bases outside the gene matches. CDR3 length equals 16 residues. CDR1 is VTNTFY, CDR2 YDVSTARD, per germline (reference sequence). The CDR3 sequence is CATWDTGWDSDWIKTF. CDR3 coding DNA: TGTGCCACCTGGGACACGGGGTGGGATAGTGATTGGATCAAGACGTTT.

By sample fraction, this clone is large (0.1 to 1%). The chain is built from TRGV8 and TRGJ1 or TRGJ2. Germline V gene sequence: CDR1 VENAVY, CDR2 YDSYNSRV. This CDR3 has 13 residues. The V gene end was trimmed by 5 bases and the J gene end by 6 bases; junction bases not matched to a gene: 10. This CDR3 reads CATWALIFYKKLF. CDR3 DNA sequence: TGTGCCACCTGGGCTCTGATCTTTTATAAGAAACTCTTT.

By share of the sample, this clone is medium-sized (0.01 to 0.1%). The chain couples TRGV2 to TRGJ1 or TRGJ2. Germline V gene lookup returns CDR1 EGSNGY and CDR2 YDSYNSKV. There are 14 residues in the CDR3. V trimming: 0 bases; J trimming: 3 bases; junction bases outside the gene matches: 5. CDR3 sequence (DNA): TGTGCCACCTGGGACGGGCGGGTTTATTATAAGAAACTCTTT. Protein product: CATWDGRVYYKKLF.

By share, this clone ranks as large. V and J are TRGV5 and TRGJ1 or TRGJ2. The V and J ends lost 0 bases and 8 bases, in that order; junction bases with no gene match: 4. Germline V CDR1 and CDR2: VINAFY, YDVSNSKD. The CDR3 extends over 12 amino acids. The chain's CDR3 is CATWDRRDKKLF. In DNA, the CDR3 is TGTGCCACCTGGGACAGGCGGGATAAGAAACTCTTT.

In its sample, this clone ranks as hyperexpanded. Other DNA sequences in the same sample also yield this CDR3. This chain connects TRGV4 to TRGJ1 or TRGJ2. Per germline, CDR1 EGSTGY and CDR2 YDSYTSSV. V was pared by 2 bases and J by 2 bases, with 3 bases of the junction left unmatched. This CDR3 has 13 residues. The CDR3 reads CATWDDDYYKKLF. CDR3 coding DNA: TGTGCCACCTGGGATGACGATTATTATAAGAAACTCTTT.

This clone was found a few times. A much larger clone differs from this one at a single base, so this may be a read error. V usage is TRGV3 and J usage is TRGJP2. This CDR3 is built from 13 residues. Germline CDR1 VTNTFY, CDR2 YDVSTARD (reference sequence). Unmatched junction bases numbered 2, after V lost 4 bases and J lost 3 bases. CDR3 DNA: TGTGCCACCTGGGAGGGTAGTGATTGGATCAAGACGTTT. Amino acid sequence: CATWEGSDWIKTF.

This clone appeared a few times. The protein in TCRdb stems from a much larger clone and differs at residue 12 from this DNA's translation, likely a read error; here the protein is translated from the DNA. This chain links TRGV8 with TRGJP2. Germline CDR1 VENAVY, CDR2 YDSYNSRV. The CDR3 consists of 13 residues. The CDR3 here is CATWSFTGWFKTF. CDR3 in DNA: TGTGCCACCTGGTCATTCACTGGTTGGTTCAAGACGTTT.

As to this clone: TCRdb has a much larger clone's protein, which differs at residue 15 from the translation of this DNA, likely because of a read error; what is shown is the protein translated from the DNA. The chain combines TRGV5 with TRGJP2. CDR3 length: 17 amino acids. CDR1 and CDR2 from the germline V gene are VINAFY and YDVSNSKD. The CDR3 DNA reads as TGTGCCACCTGGGACAGGTTGGCATATAGTAGTGATTGGATCAGGACGTTT. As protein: CATWDRLAYSSDWIRTF.

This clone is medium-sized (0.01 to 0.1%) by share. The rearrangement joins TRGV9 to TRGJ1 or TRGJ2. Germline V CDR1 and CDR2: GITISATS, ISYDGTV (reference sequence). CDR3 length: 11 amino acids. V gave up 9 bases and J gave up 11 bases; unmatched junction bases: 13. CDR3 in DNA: TGTGCCTTGAGTAAGATGTGTGAGAAACTCTTT. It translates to CALSKMCEKLF.

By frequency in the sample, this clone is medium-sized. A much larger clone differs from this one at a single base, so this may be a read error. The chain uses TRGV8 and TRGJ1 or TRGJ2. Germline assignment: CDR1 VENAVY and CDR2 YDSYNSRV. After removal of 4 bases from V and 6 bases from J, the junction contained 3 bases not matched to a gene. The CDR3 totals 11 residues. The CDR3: CATWEGYKKLF. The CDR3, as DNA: TGTGCCACCTGGGAAGGTTATAAGAAACTCTTT.

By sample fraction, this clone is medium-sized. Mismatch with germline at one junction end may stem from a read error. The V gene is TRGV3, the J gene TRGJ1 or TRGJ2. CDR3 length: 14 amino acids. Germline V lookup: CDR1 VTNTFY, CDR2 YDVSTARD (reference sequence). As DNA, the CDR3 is TGTGCCACCTGGGACAGTTCGAATTACTATAAGAAACTCTTT. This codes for CATWDSSNYYKKLF.

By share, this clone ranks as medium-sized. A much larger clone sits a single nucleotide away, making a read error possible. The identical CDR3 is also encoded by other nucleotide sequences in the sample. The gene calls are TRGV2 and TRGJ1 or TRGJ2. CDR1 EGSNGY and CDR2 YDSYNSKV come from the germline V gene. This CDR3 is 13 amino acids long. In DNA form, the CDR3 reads TGTGCCACCTGGGACGTGAATTATTATAAGAAACTCTTC. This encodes CATWDVNYYKKLF.

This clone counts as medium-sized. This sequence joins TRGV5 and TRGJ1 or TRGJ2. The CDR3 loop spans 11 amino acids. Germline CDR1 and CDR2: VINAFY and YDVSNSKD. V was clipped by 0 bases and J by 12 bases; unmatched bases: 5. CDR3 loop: CATWDRPGKLF. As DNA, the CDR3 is TGTGCCACCTGGGACAGGCCGGGGAAACTCTTT.

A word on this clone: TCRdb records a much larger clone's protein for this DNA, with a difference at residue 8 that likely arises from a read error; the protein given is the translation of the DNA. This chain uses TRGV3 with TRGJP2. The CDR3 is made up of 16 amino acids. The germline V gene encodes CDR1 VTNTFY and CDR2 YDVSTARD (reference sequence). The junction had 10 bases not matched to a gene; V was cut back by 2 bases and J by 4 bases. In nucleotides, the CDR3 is TGTGCCACCTGGGACACGGGGCGGGATAGTGATTGGATCAAGACGTTT. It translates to CATWDTGRDSDWIKTF.

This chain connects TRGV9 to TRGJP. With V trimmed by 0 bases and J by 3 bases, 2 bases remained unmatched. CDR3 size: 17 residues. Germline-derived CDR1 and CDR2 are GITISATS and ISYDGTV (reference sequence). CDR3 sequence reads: CALWEVLQELGKKIKVF. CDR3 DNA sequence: TGTGCCTTGTGGGAGGTGCTGCAAGAGTTGGGCAAAAAAATCAAGGTATTT.

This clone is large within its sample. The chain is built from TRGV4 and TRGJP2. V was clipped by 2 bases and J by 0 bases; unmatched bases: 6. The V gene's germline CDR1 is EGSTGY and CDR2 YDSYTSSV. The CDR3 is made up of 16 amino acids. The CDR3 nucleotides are TGTGCCACCTGGGATGTGGCCCATAGTAGTGATTGGATCAAGACGTTT. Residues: CATWDVAHSSDWIKTF.

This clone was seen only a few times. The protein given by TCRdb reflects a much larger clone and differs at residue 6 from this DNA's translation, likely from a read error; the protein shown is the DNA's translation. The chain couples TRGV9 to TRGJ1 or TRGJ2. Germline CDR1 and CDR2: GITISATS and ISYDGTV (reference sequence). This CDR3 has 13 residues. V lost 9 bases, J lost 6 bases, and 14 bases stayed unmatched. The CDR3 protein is CALGPGASYKKLF. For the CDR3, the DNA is TGTGCCTTGGGGCCCGGCGCGAGTTATAAGAAACTCTTT.

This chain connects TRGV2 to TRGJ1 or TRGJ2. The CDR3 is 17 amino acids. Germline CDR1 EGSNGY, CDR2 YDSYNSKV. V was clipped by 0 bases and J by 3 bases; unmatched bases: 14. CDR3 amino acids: CATWDGPKVGSYYKKLF. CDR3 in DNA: TGTGCCACCTGGGACGGGCCTAAGGTTGGGAGTTATTATAAGAAACTCTTT.

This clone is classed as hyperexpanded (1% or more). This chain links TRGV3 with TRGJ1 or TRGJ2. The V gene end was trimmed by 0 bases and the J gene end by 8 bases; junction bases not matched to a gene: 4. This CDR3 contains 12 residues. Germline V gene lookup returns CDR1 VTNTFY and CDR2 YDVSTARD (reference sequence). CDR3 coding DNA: TGTGCCACCTGGGACAGGTCAAATAAGAAACTCTTT. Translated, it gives CATWDRSNKKLF.

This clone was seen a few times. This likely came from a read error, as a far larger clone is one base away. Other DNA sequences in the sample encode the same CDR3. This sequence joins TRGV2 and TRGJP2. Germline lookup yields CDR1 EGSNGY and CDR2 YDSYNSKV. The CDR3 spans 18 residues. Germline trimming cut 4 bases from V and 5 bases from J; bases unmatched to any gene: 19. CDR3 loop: CATWDAPRGFGSDWIKTF. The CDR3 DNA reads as TGTGCCACCTGGGATGCGCCGAGGGGTTTCGGGAGTGATTGGATCAAGACGTTT.